This passage covers 10 T cell receptor beta chains from one sample sequenced in a study of blood T cells in healthy people across ages. Alongside a J-beta primer mix, a sample-barcoded 5' primer served in a second PCR lasting about 7 to 12 cycles. TCRdb analysed the 5' RACE reads with MiXCR anew, one entry per CDR3 protein. The data hold roughly 1.4 million distinct CDR3 sequences, with 45% to 70% observed a single time. The sequencing sample was made of blood. The receptors come from a man between 18 and 29 years old in good health.

This clonotype was detected only once. The rearrangement joins TRBV7-2 to TRBJ1-1, with TRBD1 matching over 7 bases. Germline values: CDR1 SGHTA, CDR2 FQGNSA. The CDR3 spans 15 residues. V lost 5 bases to trimming and J lost 4 bases; unmatched junction nucleotides: 10. The CDR3, as DNA: TGTGCCAGCAGCCTGTACAGGGGCGGGGGCACTGAAGCTTTCTTT. Protein sequence: CASSLYRGGGTEAFF.

The rearrangement joins TRBV12-3 or TRBV12-4 to TRBJ1-1, with TRBD1 identical over 11 bases. This CDR3 is built from 16 residues. V lost 5 bases to trimming and J lost 6 bases; unmatched junction nucleotides: 11. The CDR3 protein is CASSPGQGVSRAEAFF. CDR3 coding DNA: TGTGCCAGCAGTCCGGGACAGGGGGTTTCGCGCGCTGAAGCTTTCTTT.

Details on this clonotype: One end of the junction varies from germline; a read error may be responsible. The genes are TRBV6-5 and TRBJ2-7; 11 bases agree with TRBD1. The germline gives CDR1 MNHEY, CDR2 SVGAGI. The CDR3 consists of 15 residues. CDR3 protein: CARSRDRGSSHEQYF. The CDR3 DNA reads TGTGCCCGCAGTAGGGACAGGGGGTCATCCCACGAGCAGTACTTC.

V and J are TRBV20-1 and TRBJ2-1; a weak D match, TRBD1 (5 bases). V dropped 0 bases and J dropped 0 bases, with 9 bases sitting between them. Per the germline V gene, CDR1 is DFQATT and CDR2 is SNEGSKA (reference sequence). The CDR3 runs to 15 residues. The CDR3 nucleotides read TGCAGTGCTAGAGAAACAGGTAGCTCCTACAATGAGCAGTTCTTC. Translated, it gives CSARETGSSYNEQFF.

V and J are TRBV12-3 or TRBV12-4 and TRBJ2-5; TRBD2 is a possible D gene (5 bases). This CDR3 contains 14 residues. V was clipped by 3 bases and J by 11 bases, with 19 bases between them. This CDR3 reads CASSFSGNHNEQYF. In DNA form, the CDR3 reads TGTGCCAGCAGTTTCTCGGGGAATCACAATGAGCAGTACTTC.

V usage is TRBV6-5 and J usage is TRBJ2-4; 9 bases align to TRBD2. The J call is doubtful: the DNA matches TRBJ2-7 better. The length of the CDR3 is 14 residues. In germline, CDR1 is MNHEY, CDR2 SVGAGI. CDR3 bases: TGTGCCAGCAGTCCAAAAGCGGGAGGCCACGAGCAGTACTTC. This gives the protein CASSPKAGGHEQYF.

This clonotype was found a few times. This chain links TRBV7-6 with TRBJ1-6, with D unresolved. Trimming stripped 0 bases from V and 3 bases from J, with 3 bases between. CDR1 and CDR2 from the germline V gene are SGHVS and FNYEAQ. The CDR3 runs 14 residues. The CDR3 DNA reads as TGTGCCAGCAGCTTAGCCGGCTATAATTCACCCCTCCACTTT. This encodes CASSLAGYNSPLHF.

The CDR3 DNA follows: TGCAGTGCTAGAAATCACCTCACAGATACGCAGTATTTT. Amino acid sequence: CSARNHLTDTQYF. The chain has TRBV20-1 and TRBJ2-3; D remains unclear. The germline V and J ends were trimmed by 2 bases and 2 bases, with 8 bases remaining between them. From germline, CDR1 is DFQATT and CDR2 SNEGSKA (reference sequence). The CDR3 has 13 residues.

The chain employs TRBV5-1 and TRBJ2-7; possible D gene TRBD2, 6 bases. The CDR3 is 12 residues long. The germline gives CDR1 SGHRS, CDR2 YFSETQ. The V gene lost 7 bases and the J gene lost 4 bases, with 12 bases spanning the gap. The CDR3 here is CASALGGYEQYF. CDR3 coding DNA: TGCGCCAGCGCCCTTGGGGGGTACGAGCAGTACTTC.

V and J are TRBV4-1 and TRBJ1-2; D is undetermined. Trimming stripped 0 bases from V and 4 bases from J, with 12 bases between. The length of the CDR3 is 15 residues. The V gene's germline CDR1 is MGHRA and CDR2 YSYEKL. The CDR3, as DNA: TGCGCCAGCAGCCAAGAATCTGGCACCACCTATGGCTACACCTTC. Translation: CASSQESGTTYGYTF.